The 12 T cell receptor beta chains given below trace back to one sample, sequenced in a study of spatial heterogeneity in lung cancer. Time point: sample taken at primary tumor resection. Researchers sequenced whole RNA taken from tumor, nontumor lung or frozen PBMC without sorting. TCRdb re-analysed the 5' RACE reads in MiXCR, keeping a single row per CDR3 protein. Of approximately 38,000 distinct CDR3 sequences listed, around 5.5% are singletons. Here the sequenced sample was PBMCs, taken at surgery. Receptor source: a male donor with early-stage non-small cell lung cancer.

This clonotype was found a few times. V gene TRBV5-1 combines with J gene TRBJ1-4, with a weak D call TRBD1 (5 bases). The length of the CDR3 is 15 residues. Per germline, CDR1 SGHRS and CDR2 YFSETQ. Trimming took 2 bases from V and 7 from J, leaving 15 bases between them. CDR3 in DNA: TGCGCCAGCAGCTTAGAGGGGAGAAGTGGTGAAAAACTGTTTTTT. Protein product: CASSLEGRSGEKLFF.

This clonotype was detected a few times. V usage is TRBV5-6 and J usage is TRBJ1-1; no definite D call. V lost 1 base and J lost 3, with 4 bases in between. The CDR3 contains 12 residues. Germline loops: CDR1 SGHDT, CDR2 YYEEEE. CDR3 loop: CASSLWDTEAFF. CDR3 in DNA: TGTGCCAGCAGCTTGTGGGACACTGAAGCTTTCTTT.

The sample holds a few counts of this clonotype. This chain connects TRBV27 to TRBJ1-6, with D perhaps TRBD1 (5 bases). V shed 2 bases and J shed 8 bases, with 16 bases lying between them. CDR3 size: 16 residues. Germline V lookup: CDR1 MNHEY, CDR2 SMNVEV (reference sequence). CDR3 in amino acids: CASSLPGPQGYSPLHF. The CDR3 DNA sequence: TGTGCCAGCAGTTTACCGGGACCCCAGGGCTATTCACCCCTCCACTTT.

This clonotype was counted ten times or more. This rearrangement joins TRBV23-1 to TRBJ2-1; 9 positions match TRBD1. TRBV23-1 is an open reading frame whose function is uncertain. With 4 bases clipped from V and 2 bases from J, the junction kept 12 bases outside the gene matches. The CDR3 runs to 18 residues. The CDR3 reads CASSLYPGQGGPYNEQFF. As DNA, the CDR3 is TGCGCCAGCAGTCTCTATCCGGGACAGGGAGGCCCCTACAATGAGCAGTTCTTC.

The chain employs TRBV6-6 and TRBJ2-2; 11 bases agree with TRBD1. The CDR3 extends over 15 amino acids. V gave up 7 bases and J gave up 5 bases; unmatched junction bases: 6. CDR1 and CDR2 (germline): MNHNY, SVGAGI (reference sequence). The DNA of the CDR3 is TGTGCCAGCAAGAGGACAGGGGGCGCGACCGGGGAGCTGTTTTTT. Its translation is CASKRTGGATGELFF.

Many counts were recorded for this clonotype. The CDR3: CSGSLGTGVTEAFF. CDR3 nucleotides: TGCAGCGGTTCACTCGGGACAGGGGTAACTGAAGCTTTCTTT. The gene calls are TRBV29-1 and TRBJ1-1, with 10 bases aligning to TRBD1. V lost 7 bases, J lost 5 bases, and 10 bases stayed unmatched. CDR1 SQVTM and CDR2 ANQGSEA come from the germline V gene. There are 14 residues in the CDR3.

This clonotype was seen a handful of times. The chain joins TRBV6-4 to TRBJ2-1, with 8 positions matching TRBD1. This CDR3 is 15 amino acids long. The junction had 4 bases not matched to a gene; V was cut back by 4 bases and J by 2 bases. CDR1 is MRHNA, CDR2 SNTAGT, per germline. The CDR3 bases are TGTGCCAGCAGTGGGGGACAGGCACCCTACAATGAGCAGTTCTTC. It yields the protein CASSGGQAPYNEQFF.

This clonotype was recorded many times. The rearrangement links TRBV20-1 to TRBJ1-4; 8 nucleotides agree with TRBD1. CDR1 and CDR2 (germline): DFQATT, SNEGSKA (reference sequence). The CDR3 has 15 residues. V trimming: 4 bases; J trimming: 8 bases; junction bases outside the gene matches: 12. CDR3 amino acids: CSATSDRGVPEKLFF. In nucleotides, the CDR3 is TGCAGTGCTACAAGTGACAGGGGAGTTCCCGAAAAACTGTTTTTT.

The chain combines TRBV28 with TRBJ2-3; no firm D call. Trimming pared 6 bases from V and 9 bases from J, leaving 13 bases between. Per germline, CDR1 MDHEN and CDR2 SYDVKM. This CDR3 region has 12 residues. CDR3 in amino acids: CASSLAPKTQYF. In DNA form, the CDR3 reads TGTGCCAGCAGCTTGGCGCCTAAGACGCAGTATTTT.

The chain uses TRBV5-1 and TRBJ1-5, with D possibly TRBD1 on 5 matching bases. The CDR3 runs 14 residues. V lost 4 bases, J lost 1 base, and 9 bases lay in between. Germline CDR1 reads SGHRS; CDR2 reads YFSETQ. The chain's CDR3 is CASSRDGSNQPQHF. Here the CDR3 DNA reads TGCGCCAGCAGCCGGGACGGAAGCAATCAGCCCCAGCATTTT.

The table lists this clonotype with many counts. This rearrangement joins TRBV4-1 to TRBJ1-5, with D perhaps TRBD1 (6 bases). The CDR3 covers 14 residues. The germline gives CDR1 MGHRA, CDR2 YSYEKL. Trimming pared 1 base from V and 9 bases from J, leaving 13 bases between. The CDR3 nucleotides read TGCGCCAGCAGCCAAGTACCAGGGGATTGGCCCCAGCATTTT. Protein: CASSQVPGDWPQHF.

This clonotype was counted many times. The CDR3 sequence is CASSQDKTGGDNEQFF. CDR3 DNA sequence: TGTGCCAGCAGCCAAGATAAAACAGGGGGAGACAATGAGCAGTTCTTC. The gene calls are TRBV3-1 and TRBJ2-1; TRBD1 matches at 8 bases. The CDR3 totals 16 residues. With V trimmed by 0 bases and J by 5 bases, 6 bases remained unmatched. The germline gives CDR1 LGHDT, CDR2 YNNKEL (reference sequence).